This T cell receptor beta chain was sequenced during a study of a mutant IDH1 vaccine in newly diagnosed glioma. The wider study: Of the patients given treatment, approximately 62% were male and approximately 38% were female, and a mean age of around 44 years was recorded.

CDR1 and CDR2 (germline): MNHNY, SVGAGI (reference sequence). V shed 6 bases and J 2 bases; nucleotides not matched to a gene: 4. This CDR3 region has 13 residues. Study-wide results and caveats: A vaccine-induced immune response developed in roughly 93% of the patients. No link was apparently found between pseudoprogression and changes in top peripheral T cell clonotypes.

Notes on this clone: Its antigen is undetermined.

Generated by immunoSEQ multiplex PCR, the TCRdb table keeps only in-frame clones and is missing some. The table shows 30,000 to 40,000 clones, with around 85% occurring only once. As for time point: week 5, during vaccination. Each vaccine dose was 300 ug of mutant IDH1 20-mer peptide, with topical imiquimod. Diagnosis in the donors showed new WHO grade 3 or 4 astrocytomas that were IDH1-mutant and ATRX-lost. The origin of this receptor is a man younger than 45 with glioma. This chain links TRBV6-6 with TRBJ2-7, with TRBD2 identical over 7 bases. The source was PBMCs, collected from a glioma patient whose treatment included an IDH1 peptide vaccine. The CDR3 nucleotides are TGTGCCAGCAGCTGGGAGGGACCCTACGAGCAGTACTTC. This encodes CASSWEGPYEQYF.